Reported below is one T cell receptor (beta chain). Germline assignment: CDR1 SGHVT and CDR2 SQSDAQ. V was clipped by 8 bases and J by 7 bases, with 21 bases between them. The CDR3 covers 15 residues. Clones were read by immunoSEQ multiplex PCR, and TCRdb kept only the in-frame ones, dropping some. The sample contains some 190,000 clones, under 85% of which appear only once. This specimen comes from a study of blood T cell repertoires in COVID-19. Seattle researchers signed up patients amid active infection and tracked them longitudinally. Sequencing was carried out using peripheral blood. The origin of this receptor is a woman aged 80 or older with COVID-19, enrolled during active disease. The chain joins TRBV7-4 to TRBJ1-5; D unclear. The CDR3 sequence is CASPPAGRTDQPQHF. For the CDR3, the DNA is TGTGCCAGCCCCCCGGCGGGCAGGACGGACCAGCCCCAGCATTTT.